This TCR beta chain was identified during a study of HIV-infected patients and healthy controls. MiXCR, run by TCRdb on the 5' RACE reads, gives a single entry per CDR3 protein. The repertoire consists of 60,000 to 75,000 distinct CDR3 sequences, with about 16% occurring once and the leading ten covering under 6.5%. Trimming pared 6 bases from V and 0 bases from J, leaving 11 bases between. CDR3 length: 13 amino acids. CDR1 is DFQATT, CDR2 SNEGSKA, per germline (reference sequence). Sequencing was performed on CD4+ T cells from blood. The chain uses TRBV20-1 and TRBJ1-1; D gene unclear. The TCR comes from a human donor in good health. In DNA, the CDR3 is TGCAGTGCGGCACCGACGGTGAACACTGAAGCTTTCTTT. It yields the protein CSAAPTVNTEAFF.